This paragraph covers one TCR beta chain sequence. This record belongs to a study of shared clonotypes between healthy human individuals. Some clones are missing from TCRdb's copy, which holds only in-frame ones; the method was immunoSEQ multiplex PCR. The repertoire holds about 99,000 clones, with roughly half as singletons. This receptor was obtained from a woman aged 35 to 49 in good health. Some clones in this sample may be carry-over from other donors' samples. The sample consisted of PBMCs.

CDR3 amino acids: CATAGLGEKNTEAFF. CDR3 DNA: TGTGCCACCGCCGGGTTAGGGGAAAAGAACACTGAAGCTTTCTTT. V gene TRBV5-6 combines with J gene TRBJ1-1; D possibly corresponds to TRBD1 (5 bases). The germline CDR1 and CDR2 sequences are SGHDT and YYEEEE. The CDR3 is 15 residues long. Trimming took 9 bases from V and 1 from J, leaving 19 bases between them.